The 16 T cell receptor beta chains below come from one sample, sequenced in a study of cytomegalovirus exposure and HLA in healthy donors. The PCR made use of 60 Vbeta and 13 Jbeta primers. The method was immunoSEQ multiplex PCR; TCRdb's version includes in-frame clones alone and lacks a portion of them. The table has under 200,000 clones, around 82% seen once. The sequencing sample was made of PBMCs. The receptors stem from a boy aged 2-9 years in good health and CMV-seronegative.

The V gene is TRBV7-9, the J gene TRBJ2-1; 7 bases map to TRBD1. Germline assignment: CDR1 SEHNR and CDR2 FQNEAQ (reference sequence). The CDR3 runs 16 residues. V lost 2 bases, J lost 2 bases, and 6 bases stayed unmatched. In DNA form, the CDR3 reads TGTGCCAGCAGCTTATCAGGGGGTGTTACCTACAATGAGCAGTTCTTC. Translation: CASSLSGGVTYNEQFF.

The chain employs TRBV2 and TRBJ2-1; 8 bases are shared with TRBD2. Germline V gene sequence: CDR1 SNHLY, CDR2 FYNNEI. With V trimmed by 6 bases and J by 9 bases, 16 bases remained unmatched. The CDR3 is 16 amino acids. Here the CDR3 DNA reads TGTGCCAGCAGCGCCCTGACTAGCGCGGGAGTTAGTGAGCAGTTCTTC. Its translation: CASSALTSAGVSEQFF. Filled out from reference TRBV2 and TRBJ2-1, the complete variable domain reads EPEVTQTPSHQVTQMGQEVILRCVPISNHLYFYWYRQILGQKVEFLVSFYNNEISEKSEIFDDQFSVERPDGSNFTLKIRSTKLEDSAMYFCASSALTSAGVSEQFFGPGTRLTVL.

With respect to this clone: One junction end does not reproduce the germline sequence, and a read error may be involved. Other DNA sequences of this sample code for an identical CDR3. This chain links TRBV6-1 with TRBJ1-5, with a tentative D call TRBD1 (5 bases). This CDR3 has 14 residues. Germline lookup yields CDR1 MNHNS and CDR2 SASEGT. CDR3 loop: CASSELTVGQPQHF. In nucleotides, the CDR3 is TGCGCCAGCAGTGAACTGACAGTAGGTCAGCCCCAGCATTTT.

This rearrangement joins TRBV2 to TRBJ2-7; TRBD2 agrees at 7 bases. Germline V gene sequence: CDR1 SNHLY, CDR2 FYNNEI. J lost 2 bases, V lost 9 bases, and 10 bases had no gene match. The CDR3 extends over 14 amino acids. The CDR3: CARAPAGSAYEQYF. CDR3 nucleotide sequence: TGTGCCAGAGCCCCAGCGGGGTCCGCCTACGAGCAGTACTTC.

This clone was recorded a few times. The chain couples TRBV5-1 to TRBJ1-1, with a tentative D call TRBD1 (6 bases). Germline lookup yields CDR1 SGHRS and CDR2 YFSETQ. The CDR3 has 15 amino acids. V was pared by 4 bases and J by 3 bases, with 16 bases between. The CDR3: CASSLDPGQHTEAFF. CDR3 bases: TGCGCCAGCAGCCTGGACCCAGGACAGCACACTGAAGCTTTCTTT.

This chain links TRBV19 with TRBJ2-2; D possibly corresponds to TRBD1 (6 bases). The germline V gene encodes CDR1 LNHDA and CDR2 SQIVND (reference sequence). This CDR3 comprises 13 residues. The V gene lost 11 bases and the J gene lost 2 bases, with 12 bases spanning the gap. The CDR3 region is CASRQDNTGELFF. The CDR3 nucleotides are TGTGCCTCCAGACAGGACAACACCGGGGAGCTGTTTTTT.

The rearrangement uses TRBV2 and TRBJ1-2, with D possibly TRBD1 on 5 matching bases. The CDR3 spans 12 residues. The germline gives CDR1 SNHLY, CDR2 FYNNEI. The V end lost 7 bases, the J end lost 8 bases, and 14 bases lay between the germline ends. This CDR3 is CASKTGTEGYTF. CDR3 DNA: TGTGCCAGCAAGACCGGGACTGAAGGCTACACCTTC.

The CDR3 coding sequence is TGTGCCACCAGCAGAGAAATTCGGGACACTGAAGCTTTCTTT. This sequence encodes CATSREIRDTEAFF. The chain recombines TRBV15 with TRBJ1-1; D gene ambiguous. The V end was cut by 0 bases, the J end by 3 bases, with 8 bases between. CDR1 and CDR2 from the germline V gene are LNHNV and YYDKDF (reference sequence). The length of the CDR3 is 14 residues.

This clone was seen once. The CDR3 sequence is CASGRGTYNSPLHF. CDR3 DNA sequence: TGTGCCAGCGGGAGAGGGACTTATAATTCACCCCTCCACTTT. J is TRBJ1-6 and V is TRBV6-1; tentatively, D is TRBD1 (5 bases). CDR3 length: 14 amino acids. Germline V CDR1 and CDR2: MNHNS, SASEGT. Trimming stripped 8 bases from V and 4 bases from J, with 12 bases between.

The V call is TRBV27, the J call TRBJ1-5; no clear D. The CDR3 totals 14 residues. Trimming removed 1 base at V and 0 bases at J, with 4 bases between. From germline, CDR1 is MNHEY and CDR2 SMNVEV (reference sequence). As DNA, the CDR3 is TGTGCCAGCAGTTTATTTTATAGCAATCAGCCCCAGCATTTT. Translation: CASSLFYSNQPQHF.

This clone has just one count. V and J are TRBV28 and TRBJ1-5; 9 nucleotides align to TRBD1. Looked up from germline, CDR1 is MDHEN and CDR2 is SYDVKM. The CDR3 totals 14 residues. J gave up 5 bases and V 7 bases, and 6 bases lay outside the gene matches. The CDR3 sequence: CASTRDRVDQPQHF. The CDR3 DNA reads TGTGCCAGCACTCGGGACAGGGTGGATCAGCCCCAGCATTTT.

This clone was seen only once. The chain has TRBV9 and TRBJ2-7; weak D call: TRBD1 (5 bases). Germline V gene sequence: CDR1 SGDLS, CDR2 YYNGEE. CDR3 length: 13 amino acids. V was trimmed by 3 bases and J by 0 bases, leaving 7 bases between them. CDR3 nucleotide sequence: TGTGCCAGCAGCGGGCAGGGCTCCTACGAGCAGTACTTC. Translation: CASSGQGSYEQYF.

The CDR3 is CASSLGGTGAYNEQFF. The CDR3 DNA is TGTGCCAGCAGCTTAGGGGGGACAGGGGCCTACAATGAGCAGTTCTTC. This sequence joins TRBV7-9 and TRBJ2-1, with 10 bases identical to TRBD1. The germline V gene has CDR1 SEHNR and CDR2 FQNEAQ (reference sequence). This CDR3 is built from 16 residues. V dropped 1 base and J dropped 2; count of bases not matched to a gene: 2.

This clone appeared a single time. The chain combines TRBV28 with TRBJ2-5; 10 bases map to TRBD1. The CDR3 runs 16 residues. V lost 5 bases and J lost 2; bases outside the gene matches: 8. Germline lookup yields CDR1 MDHEN and CDR2 SYDVKM. CDR3 coding DNA: TGTGCCAGCAGTCCCCTATCGGACAGGGGGCAAGAGACCCAGTACTTC. Protein sequence: CASSPLSDRGQETQYF.

CDR3 nucleotides: TGCAGCGTTGAGGAGGGGGAGGGAGAGACCCAGTACTTC. Its translation: CSVEEGEGETQYF. The chain joins TRBV29-1 to TRBJ2-5; perhaps TRBD2 as D (7 bases). Trimming left V 3 bases short and J 4 bases short, with 12 bases between. The V gene's germline CDR1 is SQVTM and CDR2 ANQGSEA. This CDR3 region has 13 residues.

This clone has only a few counts. This chain uses TRBV6-1 with TRBJ1-1; 7 nucleotides line up with TRBD1. The CDR3 covers 14 residues. V lost 10 bases to trimming and J lost 0 bases; unmatched junction nucleotides: 8. Germline V lookup: CDR1 MNHNS, CDR2 SASEGT. The CDR3 DNA follows: TGTGCCATACAGGGGCCCCCTATGAACACTGAAGCTTTCTTT. This gives the protein CAIQGPPMNTEAFF.